The 20 T cell receptor beta chains below all came from one sample that was sequenced in a study of blood T cells in healthy people across ages. Sample-barcoded 5' priming and a J-beta primer mix drove a second PCR of roughly 6 to 12 cycles. Using its own MiXCR run on the 5' RACE reads, TCRdb lists one record per CDR3 protein. The sample has about 1.7 million distinct CDR3 sequences, over 25% seen once. Specimen: blood. Receptors were obtained from a woman aged 25-40 years in good health.

In its sample, this clonotype was seen a few times. The genes are TRBV18 and TRBJ2-1, with 9 bases that match TRBD1. Germline values: CDR1 KGHSH, CDR2 LQKENI. V shed 3 bases, J shed 7 bases, and the junction held 7 bases outside the gene matches. The CDR3 contains 15 residues. In nucleotides, the CDR3 is TGTGCCAGCTCACCCCGACAGGGGGGTCCGAATGAGCAGTTCTTC. Amino acids: CASSPRQGGPNEQFF.

The V gene is TRBV11-2, the J gene TRBJ2-5, with 8 bases lining up with TRBD2. The V segment lost 5 bases and the J segment 1 base; nucleotides outside the gene matches: 6. CDR1 SGHAT and CDR2 FQNNGV come from the germline V gene. The CDR3 runs to 15 residues. The chain's CDR3 is CASSPSAGVQETQYF. Written as DNA, the CDR3 is TGTGCCAGCAGCCCCTCAGCGGGGGTCCAAGAGACCCAGTACTTC.

The chain couples TRBV20-1 to TRBJ2-1, with 10 nucleotides matching TRBD2. The CDR3 loop spans 17 amino acids. The ends lost 6 bases at V and 1 base at J; junction bases unmatched: 12. Germline CDR1 DFQATT, CDR2 SNEGSKA (reference sequence). CDR3 protein: CSATGVAGGKSYNEQFF. The DNA for the CDR3 is TGCAGTGCCACAGGGGTAGCGGGGGGAAAGTCCTACAATGAGCAGTTCTTC.

V and J are TRBV3-1 and TRBJ1-2; D is undetermined. Between the trimmed V and J ends, which lost 1 base and 4 bases, there was a span of 13 bases. The germline V gene encodes CDR1 LGHDT and CDR2 YNNKEL (reference sequence). The CDR3 has 15 residues. The DNA of the CDR3 is TGTGCCAGCAGCCAAGGTACGAACAGCCTCTATGGCTACACCTTC. This sequence encodes CASSQGTNSLYGYTF.

This clonotype was counted between two and nine times. The chain recombines TRBV5-1 with TRBJ2-5; 7 bases are a match to TRBD1. Germline V CDR1 and CDR2: SGHRS, YFSETQ. J lost 1 base, V lost 2 bases, and 5 bases had no gene match. This CDR3 region has 15 residues. CDR3 region: CASSFQQGIQETQYF. The CDR3 nucleotides are TGCGCCAGCAGCTTCCAACAGGGGATCCAAGAGACCCAGTACTTC.

This clonotype has a count of ten or more. V is TRBV20-1 and J is TRBJ2-7; 7 bases agree with TRBD2. Germline-derived CDR1 and CDR2 are DFQATT and SNEGSKA (reference sequence). The CDR3 contains 15 residues. The V segment lost 5 bases and the J segment 2 bases; nucleotides outside the gene matches: 12. Here the CDR3 DNA reads TGCAGTGCTGCCCGGGGGACTACCGCAACCTACGAGCAGTACTTC. Protein sequence: CSAARGTTATYEQYF.

V and J are TRBV6-5 and TRBJ1-3, with D unresolved. The CDR3 is 12 amino acids. Germline V lookup: CDR1 MNHEY, CDR2 SVGAGI. V was clipped by 6 bases and J by 7 bases, with 10 bases between them. Here the CDR3 reads CASSTRGNTIYF. The DNA of the CDR3 is TGTGCCAGCAGCACCCGAGGGAACACCATATATTTT.

Turning to this clonotype: The conserved closing phenylalanine or tryptophan is absent in this CDR3, likely reflecting a read error. The chain joins TRBV5-1 to TRBJ2-5; no definite D call. This CDR3 is 15 amino acids long. Germline V gene lookup returns CDR1 SGHRS and CDR2 YFSETQ. With 6 bases removed from V and 2 bases from J, the gap between germline ends came to 17 bases. CDR3 protein: CASKTEPGQQETQYV. The CDR3 DNA reads as TGCGCCAGCAAAACTGAACCGGGCCAGCAAGAGACCCAGTACGTC.

This clonotype came up many times. V gene TRBV27 combines with J gene TRBJ2-7; D is undetermined. The CDR3 covers 14 residues. Germline loops: CDR1 MNHEY, CDR2 SMNVEV (reference sequence). The V gene lost 6 bases and the J gene lost 1 base, with 13 bases spanning the gap. The CDR3 reads CASSPQSGSYEQYF. CDR3 nucleotides: TGTGCCAGCAGCCCTCAGAGTGGGTCCTACGAGCAGTACTTC.

The chain couples TRBV12-3 or TRBV12-4 to TRBJ1-6, with D possibly matching TRBD1 (5 bases). The V end lost 4 bases, the J end lost 4 bases, and 11 bases lay between the germline ends. The CDR3 length is 15 residues. The CDR3 loop is CASSSNQGYNSPLHF. CDR3 bases: TGTGCCAGCAGTTCCAACCAGGGTTATAATTCACCCCTCCACTTT.

This clonotype was seen ten or more times. The chain combines TRBV5-1 with TRBJ2-5; D perhaps matches TRBD1 (8 bases). Germline CDR1 SGHRS, CDR2 YFSETQ. Trimming pared 2 bases from V and 2 bases from J, leaving 22 bases between. This CDR3 is 18 amino acids long. CDR3: CASSFPQGASGDQETQYF. The CDR3 DNA reads as TGCGCCAGCAGCTTCCCCCAGGGGGCGAGCGGGGATCAAGAGACCCAGTACTTC.

In its sample, this clonotype was seen many times. The V call is TRBV29-1, the J call TRBJ2-7; no clear D gene. The CDR3 is made up of 12 amino acids. Germline CDR1 and CDR2: SQVTM and ANQGSEA. V was shortened by 5 bases and J by 0 bases, with 8 bases between the two germline ends. The CDR3 here is CSVQVNSYEQYF. CDR3 in DNA: TGCAGCGTTCAGGTCAACTCCTACGAGCAGTACTTC.

In the case of this clonotype: A much more abundant neighbour one base away suggests this may be a read error. The CDR3 reads CASSERRAGPSYEQYF. CDR3 coding DNA: TGCGCCAGCAGTGAGAGGCGAGCGGGGCCGTCCTACGAGCAGTACTTC. The genes are TRBV10-2 and TRBJ2-7, with TRBD2 identical over 7 bases. After removal of 2 bases from V and 1 base from J, the junction contained 8 bases not matched to a gene. CDR1 WSHSY and CDR2 SAAADI come from the germline V gene. The CDR3 contains 16 residues.

This clonotype has a handful of counts. The chain's CDR3 is CASSLGPLGQGIGEQFF. The CDR3 DNA sequence: TGCGCCAGCAGCTTGGGGCCCCTCGGGCAGGGTATTGGTGAGCAGTTCTTC. The chain is built from TRBV5-1 and TRBJ2-1; D is perhaps TRBD1 (5 bases). V lost 0 bases and J lost 9, with 22 bases in between. The CDR3 spans 17 residues. CDR1 is SGHRS, CDR2 YFSETQ, per germline.

This clonotype was counted at least ten times. The chain recombines TRBV5-1 with TRBJ2-3; D is unclear. The CDR3 has 14 amino acids. V lost 7 bases and J lost 0, with 12 bases in between. Looked up from germline, CDR1 is SGHRS and CDR2 is YFSETQ. CDR3 bases: TGCGCCAGCGGGAATCTCGCTAGCACAGATACGCAGTATTTT. Its protein is CASGNLASTDTQYF.

The J gene is TRBJ2-1, the V gene TRBV7-6, with unresolved D. CDR3 size: 16 residues. Germline V gene sequence: CDR1 SGHVS, CDR2 FNYEAQ. V gave up 2 bases and J gave up 2 bases, with 13 bases separating them. This chain's CDR3 is CASSLYGSTPYNEQFF. In nucleotides, the CDR3 is TGTGCCAGCAGCTTATACGGTTCTACCCCCTACAATGAGCAGTTCTTC.

This clonotype was counted many times. The J gene is TRBJ2-7, the V gene TRBV20-1, with D perhaps given as TRBD1 or TRBD2 (5 bases each). The germline V gene encodes CDR1 DFQATT and CDR2 SNEGSKA (reference sequence). The CDR3 covers 12 residues. Trimming removed 6 bases from V and 4 bases from J, with 13 bases in between. The CDR3 DNA reads TGCAGTGCAGACCGGGACGGTTACGAGCAGTACTTC. It specifies CSADRDGYEQYF.

V gene TRBV3-1 combines with J gene TRBJ1-1; maybe TRBD1 (5 bases). The V gene's germline CDR1 is LGHDT and CDR2 YNNKEL (reference sequence). V was pared by 4 bases and J by 4 bases, with 19 bases between. This CDR3 region has 16 residues. The CDR3 loop is CASSPLAGGSSTEAFF. The DNA for the CDR3 is TGTGCCAGCAGCCCGTTGGCGGGGGGTTCTTCCACTGAAGCTTTCTTT.

This clonotype has a handful of counts. Possible read error: a much larger clone is one base away. This sequence joins TRBV29-1 and TRBJ2-7, with D hard to call. The CDR3 is 15 residues long. The germline gives CDR1 SQVTM, CDR2 ANQGSEA. V lost 0 bases and J lost 6, with 18 bases in between. CDR3: CSVEDPRQVRPEQYF. CDR3 bases: TGCAGCGTTGAAGATCCGCGGCAGGTCCGACCCGAGCAGTACTTC.

The table lists this clonotype with a few counts. The V and J genes are TRBV30 and TRBJ1-5; D gene ambiguous. The V end was cut by 0 bases, the J end by 4 bases, with 10 bases between. Germline V gene lookup returns CDR1 GTSNPN and CDR2 SVGIG (reference sequence). This CDR3 is built from 14 residues. CDR3 sequence: CAWSVSIGNQPQHF. As DNA, the CDR3 is TGTGCCTGGAGTGTAAGTATAGGGAATCAGCCCCAGCATTTT.